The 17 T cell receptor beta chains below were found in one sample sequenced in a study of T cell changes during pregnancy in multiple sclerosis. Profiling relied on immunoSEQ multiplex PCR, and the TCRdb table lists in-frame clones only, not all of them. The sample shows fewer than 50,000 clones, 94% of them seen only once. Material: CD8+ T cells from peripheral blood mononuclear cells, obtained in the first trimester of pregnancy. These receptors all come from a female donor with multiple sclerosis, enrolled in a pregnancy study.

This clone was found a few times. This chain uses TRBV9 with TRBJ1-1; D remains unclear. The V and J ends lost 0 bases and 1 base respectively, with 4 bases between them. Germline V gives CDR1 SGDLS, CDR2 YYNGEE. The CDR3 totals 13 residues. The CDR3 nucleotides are TGTGCCAGCAGCGTAGCCAGGAACACTGAAGCTTTCTTT. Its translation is CASSVARNTEAFF.

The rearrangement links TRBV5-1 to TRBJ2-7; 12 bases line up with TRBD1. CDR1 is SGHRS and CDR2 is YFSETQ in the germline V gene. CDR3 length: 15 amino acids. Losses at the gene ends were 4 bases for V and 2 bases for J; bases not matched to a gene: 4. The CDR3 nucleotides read TGCGCCAGCAGCCCGGGACAGGGGGCCGCCTACGAGCAGTACTTC. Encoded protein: CASSPGQGAAYEQYF.

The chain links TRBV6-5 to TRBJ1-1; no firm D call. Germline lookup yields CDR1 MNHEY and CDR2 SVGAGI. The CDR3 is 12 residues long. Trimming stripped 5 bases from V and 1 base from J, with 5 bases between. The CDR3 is CASSLPNTEAFF. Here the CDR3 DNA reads TGTGCCAGCAGTCTTCCGAACACTGAAGCTTTCTTT.

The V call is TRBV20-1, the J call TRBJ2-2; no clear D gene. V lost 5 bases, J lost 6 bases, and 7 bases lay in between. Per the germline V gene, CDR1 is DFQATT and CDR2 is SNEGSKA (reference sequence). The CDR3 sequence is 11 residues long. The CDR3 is CSAPSPGELFF. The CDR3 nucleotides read TGCAGTGCTCCCTCCCCCGGGGAGCTGTTTTTT.

This CDR3 reads CASGDSLVTEAFF. DNA for the CDR3: TGTGCCAGTGGAGACAGTCTCGTCACTGAAGCTTTCTTT. J is TRBJ1-1 and V is TRBV19; D perhaps matches TRBD1 (5 bases). The ends were cut back, 8 bases at V and 4 bases at J, with 14 bases in the middle. The germline gives CDR1 LNHDA, CDR2 SQIVND (reference sequence). There are 13 residues in the CDR3.

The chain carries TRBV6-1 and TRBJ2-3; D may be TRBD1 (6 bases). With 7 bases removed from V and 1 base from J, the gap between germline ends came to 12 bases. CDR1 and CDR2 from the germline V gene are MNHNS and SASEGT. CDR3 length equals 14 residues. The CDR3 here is CASNPTGRTDTQYF. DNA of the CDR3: TGTGCCAGCAACCCGACAGGTCGCACAGATACGCAGTATTTT.

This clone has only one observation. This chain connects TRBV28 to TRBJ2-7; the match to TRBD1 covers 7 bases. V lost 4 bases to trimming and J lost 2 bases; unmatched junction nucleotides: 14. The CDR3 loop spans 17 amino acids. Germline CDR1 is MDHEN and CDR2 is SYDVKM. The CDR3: CASSSATSGTVPYEQYF. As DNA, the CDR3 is TGTGCCAGCAGTTCCGCAACCTCCGGGACAGTTCCCTACGAGCAGTACTTC.

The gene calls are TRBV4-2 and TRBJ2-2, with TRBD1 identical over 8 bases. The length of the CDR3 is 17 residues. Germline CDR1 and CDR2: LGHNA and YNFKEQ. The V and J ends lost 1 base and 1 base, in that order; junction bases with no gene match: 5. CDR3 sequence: CASSQAPDRVNTGELFF. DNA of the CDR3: TGTGCCAGCAGCCAAGCCCCGGACAGGGTGAACACCGGGGAGCTGTTTTTT.

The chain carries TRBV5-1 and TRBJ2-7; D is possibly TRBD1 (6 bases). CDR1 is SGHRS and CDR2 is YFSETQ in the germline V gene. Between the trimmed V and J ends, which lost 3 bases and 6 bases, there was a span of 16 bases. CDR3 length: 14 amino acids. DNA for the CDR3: TGCGCCAGCAGCTCGGCAACAGGGACGGTCGAGCAGTACTTC. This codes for CASSSATGTVEQYF.

CDR3 nucleotide sequence: TGTGCCAGCAGAGACAGGGGGCTGAACAATGAGCAGTTCTTC. It specifies CASRDRGLNNEQFF. This chain connects TRBV5-5 to TRBJ2-1, with 10 bases fitting TRBD1. The V gene's germline CDR1 is SGHKS and CDR2 YYEKEE (reference sequence). The J segment lost 5 bases and the V segment lost 5 bases, leaving 4 bases of the junction unmatched. This CDR3 spans 14 amino acids.

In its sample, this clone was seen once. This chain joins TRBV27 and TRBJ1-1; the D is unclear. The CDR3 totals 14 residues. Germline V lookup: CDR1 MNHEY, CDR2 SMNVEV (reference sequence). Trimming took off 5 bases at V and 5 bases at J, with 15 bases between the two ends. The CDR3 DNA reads TGTGCCAGCAGTACATACCGGGGAGGAACTGAAGCTTTCTTT. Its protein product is CASSTYRGGTEAFF.

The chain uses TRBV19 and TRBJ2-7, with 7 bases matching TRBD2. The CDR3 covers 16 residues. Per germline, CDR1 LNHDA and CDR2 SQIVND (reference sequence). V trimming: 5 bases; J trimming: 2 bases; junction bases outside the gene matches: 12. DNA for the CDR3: TGTGCCAGTAGTTCCTTGCCGGGACTACAAACCTACGAGCAGTACTTC. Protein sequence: CASSSLPGLQTYEQYF. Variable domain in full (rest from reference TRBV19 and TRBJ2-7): DGGITQSPKYLFRKEGQNVTLSCEQNLNHDAMYWYRQDPGQGLRLIYYSQIVNDFQKGDIAEGYSVSREKKESFPLTVTSAQKNPTAFYLCASSSLPGLQTYEQYFGPGTRLTVT.

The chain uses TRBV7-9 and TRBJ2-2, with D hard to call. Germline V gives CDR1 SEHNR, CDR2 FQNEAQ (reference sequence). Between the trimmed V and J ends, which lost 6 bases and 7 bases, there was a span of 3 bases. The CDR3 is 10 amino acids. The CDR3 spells CASSLGELFF. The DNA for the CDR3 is TGTGCCAGCAGTCTCGGGGAGCTGTTTTTT.

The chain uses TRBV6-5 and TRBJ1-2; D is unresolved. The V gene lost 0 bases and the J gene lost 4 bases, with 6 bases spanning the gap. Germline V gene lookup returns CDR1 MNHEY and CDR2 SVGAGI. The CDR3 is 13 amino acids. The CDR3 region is CASSYSGSYGYTF. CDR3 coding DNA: TGTGCCAGCAGTTACTCGGGCAGCTATGGCTACACCTTC.

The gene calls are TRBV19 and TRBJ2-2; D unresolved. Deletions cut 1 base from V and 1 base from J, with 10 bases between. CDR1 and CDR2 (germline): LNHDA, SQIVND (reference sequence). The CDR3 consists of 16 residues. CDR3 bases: TGTGCCAGTAGTATAGTCTCAGTTTGGAACACCGGGGAGCTGTTTTTT. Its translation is CASSIVSVWNTGELFF.

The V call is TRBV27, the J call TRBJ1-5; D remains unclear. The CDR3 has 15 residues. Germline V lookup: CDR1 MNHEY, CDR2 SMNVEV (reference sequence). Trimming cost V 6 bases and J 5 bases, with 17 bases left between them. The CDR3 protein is CASRSETRRDQPQHF. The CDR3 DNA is TGTGCCAGCAGATCTGAGACAAGGAGGGATCAGCCCCAGCATTTT.

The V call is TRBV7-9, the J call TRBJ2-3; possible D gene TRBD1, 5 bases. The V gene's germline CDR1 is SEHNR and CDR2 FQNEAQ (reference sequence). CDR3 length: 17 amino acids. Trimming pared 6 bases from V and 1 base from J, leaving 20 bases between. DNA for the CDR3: TGTGCCAGCAGTCCCCCCAGGCAGGGCCTACGCACAGATACGCAGTATTTT. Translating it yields CASSPPRQGLRTDTQYF.